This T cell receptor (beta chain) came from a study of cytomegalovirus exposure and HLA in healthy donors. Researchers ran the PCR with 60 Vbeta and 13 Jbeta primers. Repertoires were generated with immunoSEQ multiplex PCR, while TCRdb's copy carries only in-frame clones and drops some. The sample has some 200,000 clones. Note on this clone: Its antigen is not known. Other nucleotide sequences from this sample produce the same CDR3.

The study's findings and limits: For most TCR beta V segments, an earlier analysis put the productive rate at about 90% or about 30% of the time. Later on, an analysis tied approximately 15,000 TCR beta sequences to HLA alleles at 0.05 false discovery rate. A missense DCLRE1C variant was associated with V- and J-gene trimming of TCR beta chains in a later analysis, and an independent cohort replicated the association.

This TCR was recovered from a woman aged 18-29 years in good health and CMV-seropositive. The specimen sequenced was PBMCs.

The CDR3 bases are TGCGCCAGCAGCTCGGGACAGGGAGATGGCTACACCTTC. Translation: CASSSGQGDGYTF. V usage is TRBV5-1 and J usage is TRBJ1-2, with TRBD1 identical over 9 bases. This CDR3 has 13 amino acids. V lost 3 bases and J lost 6; bases outside the gene matches: 3. The germline V gene has CDR1 SGHRS and CDR2 YFSETQ.